The clone carrying this TCR beta chain was seen a handful of times. Its antigen is still unknown. The data originate from a study of T cells in Graves' hyperthyroidism and ophthalmopathy. Study-level results: Most thyroid clonotypes with frequency above 0.001 were detected in blood.

Germline loops: CDR1 MDHEN, CDR2 SYDVKM. With 5 bases removed from V and 7 bases from J, the gap between germline ends came to 17 bases. The CDR3 has 15 residues. Each diagnosis drew on symptoms, thyroxine, TRAb, thyroid ultrasound and orbital computed tomography findings. This sample holds PBMCs from less than 11 ml fresh peripheral blood. Researchers amplified the TCR beta CDR3 regions from RNA transcripts. First-round RT-PCR with HTBI primers amplified the TCR CDR3 region. TCRdb processed the multiplex PCR reads anew with MiXCR; each CDR3 protein has one entry. The table records 350,000 to 400,000 distinct CDR3 sequences, 15% of them present only once.

This sequence originates from a woman aged 25-40 years with Graves' hyperthyroidism. The rearrangement uses TRBV28 and TRBJ1-4, with a possible D match to TRBD1 (5 bases). What was sequenced was blood. The CDR3 DNA is TGTGCCAGCAGTCCGCGGGGGGAAGAGGGTGAAAAACTGTTTTTT. Amino acids: CASSPRGEEGEKLFF.